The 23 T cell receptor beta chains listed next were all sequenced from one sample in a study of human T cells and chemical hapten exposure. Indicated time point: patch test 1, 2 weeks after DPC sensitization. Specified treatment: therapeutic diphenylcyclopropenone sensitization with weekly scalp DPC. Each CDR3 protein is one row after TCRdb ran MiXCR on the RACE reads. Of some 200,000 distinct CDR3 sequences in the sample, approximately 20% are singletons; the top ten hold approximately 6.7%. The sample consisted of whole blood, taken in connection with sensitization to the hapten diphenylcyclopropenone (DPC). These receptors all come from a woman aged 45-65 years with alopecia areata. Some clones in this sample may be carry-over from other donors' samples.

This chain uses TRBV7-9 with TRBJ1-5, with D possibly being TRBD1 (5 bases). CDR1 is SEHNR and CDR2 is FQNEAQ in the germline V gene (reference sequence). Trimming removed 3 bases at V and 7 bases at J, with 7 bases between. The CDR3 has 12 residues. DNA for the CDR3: TGTGCCAGCAGCTTGGGGCCGCAGCCCCAGCATTTT. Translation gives CASSLGPQPQHF. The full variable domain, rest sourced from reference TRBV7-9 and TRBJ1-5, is DTGVSQNPRHKITKRGQNVTFRCDPISEHNRLYWYRQTLGQGPEFLTYFQNEAQLEKSRLLSDRFSAERPKGSFSTLEIQRTEQGDSAMYLCASSLGPQPQHFGDGTRLSIL.

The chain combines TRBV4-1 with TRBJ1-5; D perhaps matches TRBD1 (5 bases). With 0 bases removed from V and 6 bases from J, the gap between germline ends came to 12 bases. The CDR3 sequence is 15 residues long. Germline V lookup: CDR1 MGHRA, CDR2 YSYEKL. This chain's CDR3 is CASSQDQGRSQPQHF. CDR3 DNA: TGCGCCAGCAGCCAAGACCAGGGTCGGTCTCAGCCCCAGCATTTT.

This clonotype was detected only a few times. The CDR3 DNA is TGTGCCATCAGCGGACAGGGCCCCGACACTGAAGCTTTCTTT. Protein product: CAISGQGPDTEAFF. This chain uses TRBV10-3 with TRBJ1-1, with 8 bases fitting TRBD1. Trimming took 6 bases from V and 3 from J; bases not matched to a gene: 6. There are 14 residues in the CDR3. Germline V gene sequence: CDR1 ENHRY, CDR2 SYGVKD.

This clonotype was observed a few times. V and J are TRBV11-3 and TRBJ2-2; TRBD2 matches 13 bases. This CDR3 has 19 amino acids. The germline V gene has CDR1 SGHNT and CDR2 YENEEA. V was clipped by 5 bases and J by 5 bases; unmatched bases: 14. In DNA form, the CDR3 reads TGTGCCAGCAGCCGGTCAGGACTAGCGGGAGCCGGAGGGACCGGGGAGCTGTTTTTT. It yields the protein CASSRSGLAGAGGTGELFF.

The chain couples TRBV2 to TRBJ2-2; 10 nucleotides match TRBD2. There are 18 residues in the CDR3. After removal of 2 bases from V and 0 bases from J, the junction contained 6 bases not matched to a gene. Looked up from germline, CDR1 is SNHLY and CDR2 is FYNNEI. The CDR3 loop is CASSETGGLAANTGELFF. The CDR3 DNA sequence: TGTGCCAGCAGTGAAACCGGAGGACTAGCGGCGAACACCGGGGAGCTGTTTTTT.

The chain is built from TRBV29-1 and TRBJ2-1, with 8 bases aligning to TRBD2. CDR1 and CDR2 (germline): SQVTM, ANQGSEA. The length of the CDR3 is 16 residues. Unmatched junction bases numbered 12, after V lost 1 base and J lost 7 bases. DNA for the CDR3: TGCAGCGTTGAAGTGGATCCAGCGGGAGATAGGAATGAGCAGTTCTTC. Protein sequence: CSVEVDPAGDRNEQFF.

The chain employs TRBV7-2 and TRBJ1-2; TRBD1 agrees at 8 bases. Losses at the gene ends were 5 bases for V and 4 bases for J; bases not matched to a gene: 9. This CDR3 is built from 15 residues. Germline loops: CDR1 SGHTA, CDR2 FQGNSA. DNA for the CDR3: TGTGCCAGCAGCCCGTCAGGGGGCGAGACCTATGGCTACACCTTC. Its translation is CASSPSGGETYGYTF.

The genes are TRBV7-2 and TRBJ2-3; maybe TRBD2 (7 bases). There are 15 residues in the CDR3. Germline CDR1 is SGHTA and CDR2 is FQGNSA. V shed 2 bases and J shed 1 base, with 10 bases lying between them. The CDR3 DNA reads TGTGCCAGCAGCTTATCGCGGGGGCGCACAGATACGCAGTATTTT. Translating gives CASSLSRGRTDTQYF.

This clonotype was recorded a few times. The CDR3: CASSTSRLRDYFSNEQFF. CDR3 coding DNA: TGTGCCAGTAGTACATCGCGCCTCAGGGACTACTTTAGCAATGAGCAGTTCTTC. The rearrangement links TRBV19 to TRBJ2-1, with 7 bases fitting TRBD2. The CDR3 is 18 amino acids. Trimming took 4 bases from V and 6 from J; bases not matched to a gene: 18. Germline CDR1 LNHDA, CDR2 SQIVND (reference sequence). Complete variable domain (other parts from reference TRBV19 and TRBJ2-1): DGGITQSPKYLFRKEGQNVTLSCEQNLNHDAMYWYRQDPGQGLRLIYYSQIVNDFQKGDIAEGYSVSREKKESFPLTVTSAQKNPTAFYLCASSTSRLRDYFSNEQFFGPGTRLTVL.

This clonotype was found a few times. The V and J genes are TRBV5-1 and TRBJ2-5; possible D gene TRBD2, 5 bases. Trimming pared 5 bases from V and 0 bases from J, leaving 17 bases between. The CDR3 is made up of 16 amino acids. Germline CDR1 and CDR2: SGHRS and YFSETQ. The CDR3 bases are TGCGCCAGCAGGGTCGACCCGGGGTCGTACCAAGAGACCCAGTACTTC. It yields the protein CASRVDPGSYQETQYF.

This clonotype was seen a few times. CDR3 loop: CASSLGLVNTEAFF. The DNA for the CDR3 is TGCGCCAGCAGCTTAGGGCTGGTGAACACTGAAGCTTTCTTT. V usage is TRBV5-1 and J usage is TRBJ1-1; D unclear. CDR1 and CDR2 from the germline V gene are SGHRS and YFSETQ. The V and J ends lost 2 bases and 0 bases respectively, with 8 bases between them. There are 14 residues in the CDR3.

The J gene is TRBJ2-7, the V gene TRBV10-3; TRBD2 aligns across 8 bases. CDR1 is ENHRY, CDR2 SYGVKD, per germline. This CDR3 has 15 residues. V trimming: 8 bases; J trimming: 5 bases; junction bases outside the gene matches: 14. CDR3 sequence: CAILDQRGTIDEQYF. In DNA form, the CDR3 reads TGTGCCATCCTCGACCAGCGGGGGACGATCGACGAGCAGTACTTC.

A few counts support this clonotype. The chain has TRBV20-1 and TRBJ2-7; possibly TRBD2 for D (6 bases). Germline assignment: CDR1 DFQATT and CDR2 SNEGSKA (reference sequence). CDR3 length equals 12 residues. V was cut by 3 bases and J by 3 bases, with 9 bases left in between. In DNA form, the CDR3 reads TGCAGTGCTAGTATCGGGGGCTACGAGCAGTACTTC. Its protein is CSASIGGYEQYF.

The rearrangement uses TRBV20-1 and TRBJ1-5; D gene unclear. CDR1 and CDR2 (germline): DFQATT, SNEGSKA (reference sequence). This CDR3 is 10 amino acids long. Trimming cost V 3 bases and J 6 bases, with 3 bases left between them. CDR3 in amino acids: CSASGQPQHF. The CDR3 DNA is TGCAGTGCTAGCGGTCAGCCCCAGCATTTT.

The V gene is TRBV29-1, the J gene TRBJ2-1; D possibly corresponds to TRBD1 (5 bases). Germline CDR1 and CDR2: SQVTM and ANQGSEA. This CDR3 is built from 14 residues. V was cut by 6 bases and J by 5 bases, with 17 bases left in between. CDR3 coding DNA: TGCAGCGTCGGAATCAGGGCGCGCGACAATGAGCAGTTCTTC. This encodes CSVGIRARDNEQFF.

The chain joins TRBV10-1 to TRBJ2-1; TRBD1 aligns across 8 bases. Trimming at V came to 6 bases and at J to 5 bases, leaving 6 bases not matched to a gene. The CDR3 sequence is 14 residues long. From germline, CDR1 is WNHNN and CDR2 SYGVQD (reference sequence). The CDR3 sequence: CASSGTGLNNEQFF. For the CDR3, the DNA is TGCGCCAGCAGCGGGACAGGTCTAAACAATGAGCAGTTCTTC.

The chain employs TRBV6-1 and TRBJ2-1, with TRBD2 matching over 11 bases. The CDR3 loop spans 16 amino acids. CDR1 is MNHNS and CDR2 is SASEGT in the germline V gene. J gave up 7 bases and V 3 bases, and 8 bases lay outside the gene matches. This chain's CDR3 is CASSDGTSGRGNEQFF. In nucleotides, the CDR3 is TGTGCCAGCAGTGACGGTACTAGCGGGAGAGGAAATGAGCAGTTCTTC.

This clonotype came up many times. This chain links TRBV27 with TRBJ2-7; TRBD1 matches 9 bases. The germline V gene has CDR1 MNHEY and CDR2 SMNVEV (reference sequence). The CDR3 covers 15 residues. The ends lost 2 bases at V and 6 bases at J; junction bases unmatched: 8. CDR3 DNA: TGTGCCAGCAGTTTAGCCGGGACAGGGTCCCTCGAGCAGTACTTC. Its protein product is CASSLAGTGSLEQYF.

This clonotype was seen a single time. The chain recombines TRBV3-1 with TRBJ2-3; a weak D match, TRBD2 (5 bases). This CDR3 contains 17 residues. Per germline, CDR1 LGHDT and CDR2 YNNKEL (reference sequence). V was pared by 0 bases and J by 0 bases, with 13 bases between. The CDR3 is CASSQEIGGGSTDTQYF. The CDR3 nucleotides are TGTGCCAGCAGCCAAGAAATCGGCGGCGGGAGCACAGATACGCAGTATTTT.

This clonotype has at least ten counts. The chain's CDR3 is CASSWPQGEQYF. The CDR3 nucleotides are TGTGCCAGCAGTTGGCCACAGGGCGAGCAGTACTTC. The chain recombines TRBV27 with TRBJ2-7; D may be TRBD1 (6 bases). Germline V CDR1 and CDR2: MNHEY, SMNVEV (reference sequence). The CDR3 extends over 12 amino acids. The V gene lost 4 bases and the J gene lost 6 bases, with 10 bases spanning the gap.

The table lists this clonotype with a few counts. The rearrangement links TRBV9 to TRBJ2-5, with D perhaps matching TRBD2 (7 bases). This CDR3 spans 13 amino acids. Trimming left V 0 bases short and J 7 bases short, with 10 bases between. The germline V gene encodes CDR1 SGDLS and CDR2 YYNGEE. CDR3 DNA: TGTGCCAGCAGCGTAGAAGGGGGGGGGACCCAGTACTTC. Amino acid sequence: CASSVEGGGTQYF.

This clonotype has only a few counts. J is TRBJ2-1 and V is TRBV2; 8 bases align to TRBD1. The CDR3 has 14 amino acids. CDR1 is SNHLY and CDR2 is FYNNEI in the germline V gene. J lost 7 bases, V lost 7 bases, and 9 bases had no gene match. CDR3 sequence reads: CASNIDTGGNEQFF. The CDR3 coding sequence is TGTGCCAGCAATATAGACACAGGGGGGAATGAGCAGTTCTTC.

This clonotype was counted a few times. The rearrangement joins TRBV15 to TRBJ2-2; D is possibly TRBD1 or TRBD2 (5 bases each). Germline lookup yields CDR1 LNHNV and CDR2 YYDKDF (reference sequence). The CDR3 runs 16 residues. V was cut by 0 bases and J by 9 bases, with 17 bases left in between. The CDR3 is CATSRDEGYRSWELFF. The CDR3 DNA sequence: TGTGCCACCAGCAGAGATGAGGGCTACAGGTCTTGGGAGCTGTTTTTT.